The 32 T cell receptor beta chains below were found in one sample sequenced in a study of OX40 agonist ivuxolimab in advanced cancers. Profiled with immunoSEQ multiplex PCR; TCRdb holds only in-frame clones, not every one. The repertoire consists of around 75,000 clones, with roughly 80% occurring once and the leading ten covering about 1.1%. The material sequenced was CD4+ or CD8+ T cells sorted from blood, taken in a trial of the OX40 agonist ivuxolimab. Receptor source: an adult with an advanced solid tumor such as melanoma, head and neck, liver or kidney cancer.

This chain connects TRBV5-1 to TRBJ2-1; 12 bases align to TRBD2. This CDR3 spans 15 amino acids. J was trimmed by 8 bases and V by 4 bases; bases with no gene match: 7. Germline V gene lookup returns CDR1 SGHRS and CDR2 YFSETQ. The CDR3 DNA is TGCGCCAGCAGCCCCGGGACTAGCGGGTCCCATGAGCAGTTCTTC. Protein sequence: CASSPGTSGSHEQFF. Complete variable domain (other parts from reference TRBV5-1 and TRBJ2-1): KAGVTQTPRYLIKTRGQQVTLSCSPISGHRSVSWYQQTPGQGLQFLFEYFSETQRNKGNFPGRFSGRQFSNSRSEMNVSTLELGDSALYLCASSPGTSGSHEQFFGPGTRLTVL.

The chain has TRBV6-4 and TRBJ1-5, with D unresolved. The CDR3 loop spans 14 amino acids. The V gene's germline CDR1 is MRHNA and CDR2 SNTAGT. Trimming stripped 5 bases from V and 7 bases from J, with 15 bases between. CDR3: CASSPTGENQPQHF. CDR3 sequence (DNA): TGTGCCAGCAGTCCTACCGGGGAGAACCAGCCCCAGCATTTT.

The chain links TRBV7-8 to TRBJ2-6, with D possibly TRBD1 on 6 matching bases. There are 17 residues in the CDR3. Germline lookup yields CDR1 SGHVS and CDR2 FQNEAQ. Between the trimmed V and J ends, which lost 4 bases and 2 bases, there was a span of 15 bases. CDR3 nucleotides: TGTGCCAGCAGCTGGCAGGGGTTTCCCACTGGGGCCAACGTCCTGACTTTC. Residues: CASSWQGFPTGANVLTF.

The chain links TRBV2 to TRBJ1-1, with D unresolved. CDR3 length: 13 amino acids. Between the trimmed V and J ends, which lost 2 bases and 1 base, there was a span of 5 bases. In germline, CDR1 is SNHLY, CDR2 FYNNEI. CDR3 loop: CASSERWNTEAFF. The CDR3 bases are TGTGCCAGCAGTGAAAGATGGAACACTGAAGCTTTCTTT.

The chain links TRBV28 to TRBJ2-5; D is possibly TRBD2 (6 bases). The CDR3 loop spans 13 amino acids. Trimming cost V 8 bases and J 3 bases, with 13 bases left between them. Per the germline V gene, CDR1 is MDHEN and CDR2 is SYDVKM. This chain's CDR3 is CASYGGSKETQYF. In nucleotides, the CDR3 is TGTGCCAGCTATGGGGGGTCAAAAGAGACCCAGTACTTC.

The CDR3 protein is CASSTNTKETQYF. The CDR3 nucleotides read TGTGCCAGTAGTACAAATACGAAAGAGACCCAGTACTTC. The chain recombines TRBV19 with TRBJ2-5; D ambiguous. Germline lookup yields CDR1 LNHDA and CDR2 SQIVND (reference sequence). This CDR3 is 13 amino acids long. Deletions cut 4 bases from V and 3 bases from J, with 9 bases between.

This chain joins TRBV27 and TRBJ2-5; D call uncertain. Germline lookup yields CDR1 MNHEY and CDR2 SMNVEV (reference sequence). Trimming removed 2 bases from V and 2 bases from J, with 9 bases in between. The CDR3 runs 14 residues. CDR3 nucleotide sequence: TGTGCCAGCAGTTTAAATTGGATTCAAGAGACCCAGTACTTC. Amino acids: CASSLNWIQETQYF.

The chain is built from TRBV18 and TRBJ1-5; D unresolved. The CDR3 length is 15 residues. The germline V gene encodes CDR1 KGHSH and CDR2 LQKENI. Between the trimmed V and J ends, which lost 4 bases and 1 base, there was a span of 11 bases. The CDR3 DNA reads as TGTGCCAGCTCACTAGCGGGCACAAGCAATCAGCCCCAGCATTTT. This sequence encodes CASSLAGTSNQPQHF. The whole variable domain, filled in from reference TRBV18 and TRBJ1-5, reads NAGVMQNPRHLVRRRGQEARLRCSPMKGHSHVYWYRQLPEEGLKFMVYLQKENIIDESGMPKERFSAEFPKEGPSILRIQQVVRGDSAAYFCASSLAGTSNQPQHFGDGTRLSIL.

The CDR3 DNA is TGTGCCAGCAGTCCCGGACAGGGGGCTAGCTATGGCTACACCTTC. Its protein product is CASSPGQGASYGYTF. J is TRBJ1-2 and V is TRBV28; 11 bases agree with TRBD1. In germline, CDR1 is MDHEN, CDR2 SYDVKM. Trimming took 5 bases from V and 4 from J; bases not matched to a gene: 6. This CDR3 spans 15 amino acids.

This clone has just one count. CDR3 in DNA: TGTGCCAGCAGTTACGGGGTAGACAATGAGCAGTTCTTC. It codes for CASSYGVDNEQFF. The V gene is TRBV2, the J gene TRBJ2-1, with TRBD2 as a possible D gene (5 bases). This CDR3 region has 13 residues. The V end was cut by 5 bases, the J end by 5 bases, with 10 bases between. Germline loops: CDR1 SNHLY, CDR2 FYNNEI.

V and J are TRBV11-2 and TRBJ2-3, with 11 positions matching TRBD2. The CDR3 covers 18 residues. Germline V lookup: CDR1 SGHAT, CDR2 FQNNGV. J lost 4 bases, V lost 1 base, and 10 bases had no gene match. The CDR3, as DNA: TGTGCCAGCAGCTTAGGAAGGGGTAGCGGGGGGGCGGCAGATACGCAGTATTTT. Amino acids: CASSLGRGSGGAADTQYF.

The CDR3 reads CASSPHGTPGEKLFF. In nucleotides, the CDR3 is TGCGCCAGCAGCCCCCACGGGACCCCTGGGGAAAAACTGTTTTTT. The chain links TRBV5-1 to TRBJ1-4, with D perhaps TRBD1 (5 bases). The CDR3 has 15 amino acids. Looked up from germline, CDR1 is SGHRS and CDR2 is YFSETQ. V dropped 4 bases and J dropped 8 bases, with 18 bases sitting between them. Complete variable domain (other parts from reference TRBV5-1 and TRBJ1-4): KAGVTQTPRYLIKTRGQQVTLSCSPISGHRSVSWYQQTPGQGLQFLFEYFSETQRNKGNFPGRFSGRQFSNSRSEMNVSTLELGDSALYLCASSPHGTPGEKLFFGSGTQLSVL.

The chain joins TRBV7-2 to TRBJ1-6; 11 bases match TRBD1. The V and J ends lost 5 bases and 10 bases, in that order; junction bases with no gene match: 7. Germline V gene sequence: CDR1 SGHTA, CDR2 FQGNSA. The CDR3 sequence is 15 residues long. The CDR3 nucleotides read TGTGCCAGCAGCCTACGGACAGGGGGCGTCTCACCCCTCCACTTT. Translation gives CASSLRTGGVSPLHF.

This rearrangement joins TRBV5-1 to TRBJ2-7, with unresolved D. With 0 bases removed from V and 0 bases from J, the gap between germline ends came to 7 bases. The germline gives CDR1 SGHRS, CDR2 YFSETQ. This CDR3 contains 14 residues. The CDR3 here is CASSLVAPSYEQYF. The CDR3 coding sequence is TGCGCCAGCAGCTTGGTCGCACCCTCCTACGAGCAGTACTTC.

Remarks on this clone: This sample also contains other DNA sequences that code for the same CDR3. J is TRBJ1-2 and V is TRBV19, with 8 bases identical to TRBD1. CDR1 is LNHDA, CDR2 SQIVND, per germline (reference sequence). There are 13 residues in the CDR3. J was trimmed by 6 bases and V by 3 bases; bases with no gene match: 3. CDR3 in amino acids: CASSMDRVNGYTF. CDR3 nucleotides: TGTGCCAGTAGTATGGACAGGGTTAATGGCTACACCTTC. Full variable domain (missing parts from reference TRBV19 and TRBJ1-2): DGGITQSPKYLFRKEGQNVTLSCEQNLNHDAMYWYRQDPGQGLRLIYYSQIVNDFQKGDIAEGYSVSREKKESFPLTVTSAQKNPTAFYLCASSMDRVNGYTFGSGTRLTVV.

The V gene is TRBV9, the J gene TRBJ1-3; TRBD1 matches at 7 bases. Germline V gene lookup returns CDR1 SGDLS and CDR2 YYNGEE. V lost 4 bases to trimming and J lost 0 bases; unmatched junction nucleotides: 4. This CDR3 is 15 amino acids long. As DNA, the CDR3 is TGTGCCAGCAGCACGACAGGGAGCTCTGGAAACACCATATATTTT. Its translation: CASSTTGSSGNTIYF.

The chain uses TRBV6-5 and TRBJ2-7; 10 nucleotides line up with TRBD1. The CDR3 length is 14 residues. V trimming: 7 bases; J trimming: 5 bases; junction bases outside the gene matches: 8. Per germline, CDR1 MNHEY and CDR2 SVGAGI. CDR3 amino acids: CASKPGTGVHEQYF. As DNA, the CDR3 is TGTGCCAGCAAACCGGGGACAGGGGTTCACGAGCAGTACTTC.

The chain uses TRBV6-4 and TRBJ2-4; weak D call: TRBD1 (5 bases). The V and J ends lost 0 bases and 0 bases respectively, with 6 bases between them. Looked up from germline, CDR1 is MRHNA and CDR2 is SNTAGT. CDR3 length equals 15 residues. CDR3 in amino acids: CASSDSGLAKNIQYF. CDR3 in DNA: TGTGCCAGCAGTGACTCGGGGCTAGCCAAAAACATTCAGTACTTC.

The CDR3 loop is CASSQVGGGQGRGYTF. The CDR3 DNA reads as TGCGCCAGCAGCCAAGTGGGTGGGGGCCAGGGTCGAGGCTACACCTTC. V usage is TRBV4-1 and J usage is TRBJ1-2; D perhaps matches TRBD1 (6 bases). Trimming stripped 1 base from V and 8 bases from J, with 20 bases between. The germline gives CDR1 MGHRA, CDR2 YSYEKL. The CDR3 totals 16 residues.

V gene TRBV5-4 combines with J gene TRBJ2-5; 8 bases align to TRBD2. The CDR3 consists of 14 residues. V was pared by 4 bases and J by 6 bases, with 8 bases of the junction left unmatched. Germline V gene sequence: CDR1 SGHNT, CDR2 YYREEE (reference sequence). CDR3 DNA: TGTGCCAGCAGCGAAGGGACTAGGGAAAAGACCCAGTACTTC. Translation: CASSEGTREKTQYF.

The rearrangement links TRBV7-7 to TRBJ2-1; TRBD2 matches at 10 bases. The CDR3 runs to 15 residues. Germline CDR1 reads SSHAT; CDR2 reads FNYEAQ (reference sequence). V gave up 10 bases and J gave up 10 bases; unmatched junction bases: 16. CDR3 amino acids: CATKRAGGSVNEQFF. DNA of the CDR3: TGTGCCACCAAGAGAGCGGGGGGGTCGGTTAACGAGCAGTTCTTC.

CDR3 loop: CASSWTGGTIQYF. Written as DNA, the CDR3 is TGTGCCAGCAGTTGGACAGGGGGCACCATTCAGTACTTC. The genes are TRBV6-5 and TRBJ2-4; 11 bases align to TRBD1. The CDR3 extends over 13 amino acids. The germline V gene has CDR1 MNHEY and CDR2 SVGAGI. V gave up 4 bases and J gave up 9 bases; unmatched junction bases: 2.

The chain employs TRBV7-8 and TRBJ2-7; no clear D gene. Germline V gives CDR1 SGHVS, CDR2 FQNEAQ. The CDR3 spans 13 residues. V was shortened by 7 bases and J by 4 bases, with 14 bases between the two germline ends. The chain's CDR3 is CASTRLQGYEQYF. The CDR3 DNA is TGTGCCAGCACCCGCCTCCAAGGGTACGAGCAGTACTTC.

Many counts were recorded for this clone. The chain joins TRBV7-2 to TRBJ2-3, with TRBD1 as a possible D gene (5 bases). Germline CDR1 and CDR2: SGHTA and FQGNSA. There are 13 residues in the CDR3. V shed 1 base and J shed 9 bases, with 11 bases lying between them. The CDR3 region is CASSLDRRVTQYF. Written as DNA, the CDR3 is TGTGCCAGCAGCTTAGACAGGAGAGTGACGCAGTATTTT.

The chain has TRBV5-5 and TRBJ2-1; tentatively, D is TRBD2 (5 bases). The CDR3 extends over 12 amino acids. The ends were cut back, 0 bases at V and 8 bases at J, with 6 bases in the middle. The germline gives CDR1 SGHKS, CDR2 YYEKEE (reference sequence). This CDR3 reads CASSLERDEQFF. In nucleotides, the CDR3 is TGTGCCAGCAGCTTGGAGAGGGATGAGCAGTTCTTC.

This clone has just a few counts. Here the CDR3 DNA reads TGCGCCAGCAGCTTGGCCGAGGGGGGGCTTGGATCTTACACTGAAGCTTTCTTT. It yields the protein CASSLAEGGLGSYTEAFF. The J gene is TRBJ1-1, the V gene TRBV5-1; D is perhaps TRBD1 (6 bases). The CDR3 has 18 residues. In germline, CDR1 is SGHRS, CDR2 YFSETQ. V shed 0 bases and J shed 3 bases, with 21 bases lying between them.

The gene calls are TRBV18 and TRBJ2-7, with D unresolved. The V and J ends lost 0 bases and 4 bases respectively, with 10 bases between them. CDR3 length equals 14 residues. The germline CDR1 and CDR2 sequences are KGHSH and LQKENI. The CDR3 here is CASSPPTKIYEQYF. The CDR3 region has the DNA TGTGCCAGCTCACCACCCACCAAAATATACGAGCAGTACTTC.

The chain couples TRBV9 to TRBJ1-1; D call uncertain. The CDR3 sequence is 14 residues long. The V and J ends lost 2 bases and 2 bases respectively, with 10 bases between them. Germline V gene data show CDR1 as SGDLS and CDR2 as YYNGEE. CDR3 loop: CASSVGQANTEAFF. CDR3 nucleotides: TGTGCCAGCAGCGTCGGTCAGGCAAACACTGAAGCTTTCTTT.

V usage is TRBV7-2 and J usage is TRBJ1-1, with 9 bases fitting TRBD1. The junction had 4 bases not matched to a gene; V was cut back by 5 bases and J by 6 bases. Germline values: CDR1 SGHTA, CDR2 FQGNSA. This CDR3 has 13 amino acids. For the CDR3, the DNA is TGTGCCAGCAGCCGGGACAGGGTTTCTGAAGCTTTCTTT. Its translation: CASSRDRVSEAFF.

This chain links TRBV2 with TRBJ2-7; TRBD2 matches at 13 bases. Germline CDR1 reads SNHLY; CDR2 reads FYNNEI. The CDR3 loop spans 17 amino acids. Trimming removed 6 bases from V and 3 bases from J; junction bases left unmatched: 11. The CDR3 reads CASRRLAGGLHYYEQYF. CDR3 in DNA: TGTGCCAGCAGGAGACTAGCGGGGGGCCTCCACTACTACGAGCAGTACTTC.

The rearrangement uses TRBV7-8 and TRBJ2-1; 11 nucleotides align to TRBD2. CDR3 length: 11 residues. V dropped 5 bases and J dropped 12; count of bases not matched to a gene: 0. CDR1 is SGHVS, CDR2 FQNEAQ, per germline. The CDR3 nucleotides are TGTGCCAGCAGCGGACTAGCGGGGCAGTTCTTC. Translated: CASSGLAGQFF.

The rearrangement uses TRBV6-1 and TRBJ1-3, with a weak D call TRBD1 (5 bases). Germline CDR1 reads MNHNS; CDR2 reads SASEGT. V was clipped by 3 bases and J by 4 bases, with 10 bases between them. This CDR3 spans 14 amino acids. The CDR3: CASSEPGRGNTIYF. DNA of the CDR3: TGTGCCAGCAGTGAGCCAGGGCGGGGAAACACCATATATTTT.